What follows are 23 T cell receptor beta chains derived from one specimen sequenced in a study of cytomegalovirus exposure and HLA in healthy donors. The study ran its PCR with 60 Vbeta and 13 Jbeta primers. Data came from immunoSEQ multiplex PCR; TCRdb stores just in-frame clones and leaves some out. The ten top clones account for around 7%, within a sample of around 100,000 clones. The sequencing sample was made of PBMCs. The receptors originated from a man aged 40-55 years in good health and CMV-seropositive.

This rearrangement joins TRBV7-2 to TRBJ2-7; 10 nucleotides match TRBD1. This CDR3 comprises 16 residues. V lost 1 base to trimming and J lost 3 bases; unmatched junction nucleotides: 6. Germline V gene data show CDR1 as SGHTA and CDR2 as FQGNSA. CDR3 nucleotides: TGTGCCAGCAGCTTAGTGGTAGGGACAGGGGACTACGAGCAGTACTTC. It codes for CASSLVVGTGDYEQYF.

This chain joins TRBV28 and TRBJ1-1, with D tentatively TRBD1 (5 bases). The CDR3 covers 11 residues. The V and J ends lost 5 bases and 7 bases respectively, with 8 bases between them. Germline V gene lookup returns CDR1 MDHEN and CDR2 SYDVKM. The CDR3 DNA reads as TGTGCCAGCAGTCTACAGGATGAAGCTTTCTTT. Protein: CASSLQDEAFF.

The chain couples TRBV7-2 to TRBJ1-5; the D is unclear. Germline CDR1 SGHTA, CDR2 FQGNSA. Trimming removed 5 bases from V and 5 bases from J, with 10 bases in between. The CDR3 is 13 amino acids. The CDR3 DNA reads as TGTGCCAGCAGCCTCCAGCAGGATCAGCCCCAGCATTTT. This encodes CASSLQQDQPQHF.

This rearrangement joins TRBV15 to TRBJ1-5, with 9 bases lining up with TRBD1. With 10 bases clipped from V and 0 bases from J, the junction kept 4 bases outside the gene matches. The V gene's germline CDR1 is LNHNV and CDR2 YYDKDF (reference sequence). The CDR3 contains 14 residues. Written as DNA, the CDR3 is TGTGCCATTTCGGACAGGGGTAGCAATCAGCCCCAGCATTTT. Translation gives CAISDRGSNQPQHF.

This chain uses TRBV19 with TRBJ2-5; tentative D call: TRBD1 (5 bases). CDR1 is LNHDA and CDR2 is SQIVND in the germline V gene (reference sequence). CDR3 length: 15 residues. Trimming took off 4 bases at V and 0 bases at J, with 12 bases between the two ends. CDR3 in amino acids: CASSTGQTYQETQYF. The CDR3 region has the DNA TGTGCCAGTAGTACAGGACAAACGTACCAAGAGACCCAGTACTTC.

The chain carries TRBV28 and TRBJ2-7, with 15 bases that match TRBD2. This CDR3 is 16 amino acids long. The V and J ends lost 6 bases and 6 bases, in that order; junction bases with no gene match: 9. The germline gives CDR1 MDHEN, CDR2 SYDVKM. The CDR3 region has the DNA TGTGCCAGCAGAACACCGGGACTAGCGGGAGGATCCGAGCAGTACTTC. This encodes CASRTPGLAGGSEQYF.

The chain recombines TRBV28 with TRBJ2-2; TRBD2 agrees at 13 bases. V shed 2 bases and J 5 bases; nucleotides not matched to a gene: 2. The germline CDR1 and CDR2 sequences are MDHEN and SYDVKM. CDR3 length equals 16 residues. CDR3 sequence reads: CASSLLLAGGTGELFF. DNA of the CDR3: TGTGCCAGCAGTTTACTACTAGCGGGAGGGACCGGGGAGCTGTTTTTT.

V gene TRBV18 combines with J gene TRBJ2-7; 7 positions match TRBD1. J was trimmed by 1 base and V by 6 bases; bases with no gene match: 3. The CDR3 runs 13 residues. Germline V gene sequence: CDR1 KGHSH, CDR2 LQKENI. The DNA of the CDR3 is TGTGCCAGCTCCCGGGACAGTTCCTACGAGCAGTACTTC. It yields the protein CASSRDSSYEQYF.

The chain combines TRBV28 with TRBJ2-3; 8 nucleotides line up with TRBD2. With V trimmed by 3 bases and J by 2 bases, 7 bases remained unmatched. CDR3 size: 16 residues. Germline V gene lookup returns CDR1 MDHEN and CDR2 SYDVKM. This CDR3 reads CASSFSGGDLTDTQYF. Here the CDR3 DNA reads TGTGCCAGCAGTTTCTCCGGGGGGGACCTCACAGATACGCAGTATTTT.

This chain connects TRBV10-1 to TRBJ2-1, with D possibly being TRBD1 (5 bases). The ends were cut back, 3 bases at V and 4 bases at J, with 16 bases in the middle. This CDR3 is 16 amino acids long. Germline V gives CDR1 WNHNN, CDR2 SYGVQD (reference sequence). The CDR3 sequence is CASSEDQGINYNEQFF. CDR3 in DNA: TGCGCCAGCAGTGAAGACCAGGGTATCAATTACAATGAGCAGTTCTTC.

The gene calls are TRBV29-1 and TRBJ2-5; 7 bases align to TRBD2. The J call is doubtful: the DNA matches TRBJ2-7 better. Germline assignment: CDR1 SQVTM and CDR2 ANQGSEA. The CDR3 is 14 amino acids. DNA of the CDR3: TGCAGCGTTGCCCTCGGGAGGCATCTCTACGAGCAGTACTTC. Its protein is CSVALGRHLYEQYF.

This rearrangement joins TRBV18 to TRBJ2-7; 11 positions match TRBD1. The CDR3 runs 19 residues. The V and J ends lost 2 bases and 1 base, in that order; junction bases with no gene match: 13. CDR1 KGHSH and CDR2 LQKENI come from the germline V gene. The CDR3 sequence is CASSPLAVPGQGVSYEQYF. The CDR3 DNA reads TGTGCCAGCTCACCATTAGCCGTCCCGGGACAGGGGGTTTCCTACGAGCAGTACTTC. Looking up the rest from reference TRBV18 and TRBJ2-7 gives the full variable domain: NAGVMQNPRHLVRRRGQEARLRCSPMKGHSHVYWYRQLPEEGLKFMVYLQKENIIDESGMPKERFSAEFPKEGPSILRIQQVVRGDSAAYFCASSPLAVPGQGVSYEQYFGPGTRLTVT.

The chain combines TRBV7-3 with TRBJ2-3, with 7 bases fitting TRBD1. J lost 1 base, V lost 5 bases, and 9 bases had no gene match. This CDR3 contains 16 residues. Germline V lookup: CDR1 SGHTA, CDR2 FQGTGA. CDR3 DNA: TGTGCCAGCAGCCTACAACAGGGGATGGGCACAGATACGCAGTATTTT. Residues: CASSLQQGMGTDTQYF.

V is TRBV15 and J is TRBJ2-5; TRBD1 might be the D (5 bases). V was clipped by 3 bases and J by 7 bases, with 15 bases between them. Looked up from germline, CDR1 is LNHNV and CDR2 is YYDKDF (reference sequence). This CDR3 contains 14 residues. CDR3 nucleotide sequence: TGTGCCACCAGCAGGACAGCTTCTCAGGGGACCCAGTACTTC. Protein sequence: CATSRTASQGTQYF.

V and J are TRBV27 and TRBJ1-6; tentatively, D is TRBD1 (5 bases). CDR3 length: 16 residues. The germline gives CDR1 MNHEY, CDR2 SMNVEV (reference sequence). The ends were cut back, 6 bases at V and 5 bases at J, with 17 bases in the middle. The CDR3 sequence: CASSAFSGYNNSPLHF. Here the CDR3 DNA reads TGTGCCAGCAGCGCCTTTTCAGGGTATAATAATTCACCCCTCCACTTT.

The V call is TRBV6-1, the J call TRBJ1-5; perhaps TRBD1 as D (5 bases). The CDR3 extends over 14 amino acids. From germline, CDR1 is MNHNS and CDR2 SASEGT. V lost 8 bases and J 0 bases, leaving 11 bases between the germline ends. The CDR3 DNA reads TGTGCCAGCCTGGAACAGGTTAGCAATCAGCCCCAGCATTTT. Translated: CASLEQVSNQPQHF.

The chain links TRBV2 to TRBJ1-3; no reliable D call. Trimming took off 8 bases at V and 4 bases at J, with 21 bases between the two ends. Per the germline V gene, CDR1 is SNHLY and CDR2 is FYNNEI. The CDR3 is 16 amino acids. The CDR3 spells CASSRSSPAVGNTIYF. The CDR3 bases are TGTGCCAGCTCTCGGAGCAGTCCAGCGGTCGGAAACACCATATATTTT.

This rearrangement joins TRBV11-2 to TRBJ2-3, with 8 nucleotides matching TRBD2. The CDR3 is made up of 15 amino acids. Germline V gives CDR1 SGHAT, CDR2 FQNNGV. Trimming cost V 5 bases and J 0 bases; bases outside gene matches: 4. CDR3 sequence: CASSLLAGSTDTQYF. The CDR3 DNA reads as TGTGCCAGCAGCCTCTTAGCGGGGAGCACAGATACGCAGTATTTT.

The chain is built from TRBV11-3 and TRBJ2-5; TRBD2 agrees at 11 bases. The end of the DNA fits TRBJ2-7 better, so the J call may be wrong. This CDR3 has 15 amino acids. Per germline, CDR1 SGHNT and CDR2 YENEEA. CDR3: CASSQTSGNANEQYF. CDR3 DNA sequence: TGTGCCAGCAGCCAGACTAGCGGGAACGCTAACGAGCAGTACTTC.

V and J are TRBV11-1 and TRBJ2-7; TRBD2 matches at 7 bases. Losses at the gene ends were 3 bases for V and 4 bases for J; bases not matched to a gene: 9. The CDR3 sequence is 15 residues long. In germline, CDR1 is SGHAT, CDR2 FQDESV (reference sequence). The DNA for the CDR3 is TGTGCCAGCAGCTTTAGGCGGGAGATCCAGTACGAGCAGTACTTC. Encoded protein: CASSFRREIQYEQYF.

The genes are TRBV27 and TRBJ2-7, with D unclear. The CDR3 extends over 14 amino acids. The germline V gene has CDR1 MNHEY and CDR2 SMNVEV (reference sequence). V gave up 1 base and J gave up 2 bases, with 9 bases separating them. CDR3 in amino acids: CASSLLAFTYEQYF. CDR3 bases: TGTGCCAGCAGTTTATTGGCCTTCACCTACGAGCAGTACTTC.

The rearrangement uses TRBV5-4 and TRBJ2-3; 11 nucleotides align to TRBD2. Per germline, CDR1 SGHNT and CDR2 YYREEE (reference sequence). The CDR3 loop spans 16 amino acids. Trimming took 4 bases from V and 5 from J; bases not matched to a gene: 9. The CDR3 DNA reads TGTGCCAGCAGCGAAGAACTAGCGGGAGTTAGAGATACGCAGTATTTT. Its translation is CASSEELAGVRDTQYF.

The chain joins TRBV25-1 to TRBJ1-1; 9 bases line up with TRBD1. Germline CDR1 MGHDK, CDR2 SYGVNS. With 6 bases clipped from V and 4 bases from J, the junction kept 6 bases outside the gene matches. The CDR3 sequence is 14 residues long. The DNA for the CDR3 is TGTGCCAGCAGCCGGACAGGGGTAGGCACTGAAGCTTTCTTT. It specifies CASSRTGVGTEAFF.